A single sample is the source of the 20 T cell receptor beta chains below, sequenced in a study of T cells in Graves' hyperthyroidism and ophthalmopathy. Amplification of TCR beta CDR3 regions used RNA as the template. Primed by the HTBI set, a first-round RT-PCR was run on the TCR CDR3. TCRdb reprocessed the multiplex PCR reads via MiXCR and lists one record per CDR3 protein. This sample has nearly 600,000 distinct CDR3 sequences, with roughly 13% found just once. Sequencing was done on a sample of blood. The receptors were sampled from a woman aged 30 to 39 with Graves' hyperthyroidism that later progressed to Graves' ophthalmopathy.

On this clonotype itself: A single base separates this from a much larger clone, so it may be a read error. This sequence joins TRBV12-3 or TRBV12-4 and TRBJ2-7, with 15 bases fitting TRBD2. This CDR3 region has 18 residues. Trimming took 5 bases from V and 0 from J; bases not matched to a gene: 8. The CDR3 is CASSLGTSGRSSSYEQYF. The CDR3 nucleotides are TGTGCCAGCAGTCTCGGGACTAGCGGGAGGTCGAGCTCCTACGAGCAGTACTTC.

A few counts support this clonotype. Written as DNA, the CDR3 is TGCAGTGCTAGAGATTGGCTAGCGGGAAGAACGAGCACAGATACGCAGTATTTT. Its protein product is CSARDWLAGRTSTDTQYF. The chain links TRBV20-1 to TRBJ2-3; 9 nucleotides agree with TRBD2. Germline lookup yields CDR1 DFQATT and CDR2 SNEGSKA (reference sequence). V gave up 0 bases and J gave up 0 bases; unmatched junction bases: 10. The CDR3 is 18 residues long.

This clonotype was seen at least ten times. J is TRBJ1-2 and V is TRBV7-2; TRBD1 is a possible D gene (5 bases). The CDR3 runs to 12 residues. Germline loops: CDR1 SGHTA, CDR2 FQGNSA. With 1 base removed from V and 8 bases from J, the gap between germline ends came to 8 bases. The CDR3 region has the DNA TGTGCCAGCAGCTTAGGATGGGGCGGCTACACCTTC. Translated, it gives CASSLGWGGYTF.

This clonotype was seen at least ten times. The rearrangement links TRBV4-1 to TRBJ2-7, with 9 bases aligning to TRBD1. This CDR3 spans 13 amino acids. Germline trimming cut 8 bases from V and 1 base from J; bases unmatched to any gene: 3. Germline V lookup: CDR1 MGHRA, CDR2 YSYEKL. The CDR3 loop reads CASQGTGSYEQYF. The CDR3, as DNA: TGCGCCAGCCAAGGGACAGGGTCCTACGAGCAGTACTTC.

This clonotype was seen many times. The chain links TRBV20-1 to TRBJ1-2; D not resolved. Trimming pared 0 bases from V and 4 bases from J, leaving 12 bases between. CDR1 is DFQATT and CDR2 is SNEGSKA in the germline V gene (reference sequence). The CDR3 length is 14 residues. In DNA, the CDR3 is TGCAGTGCTAGAGATCGGCAGACCATCTATGGCTACACCTTC. This codes for CSARDRQTIYGYTF.

The chain combines TRBV29-1 with TRBJ1-5; TRBD1 might be the D (6 bases). Per the germline V gene, CDR1 is SQVTM and CDR2 is ANQGSEA. V lost 0 bases and J 8 bases, leaving 8 bases between the germline ends. The CDR3 contains 12 residues. CDR3 bases: TGCAGCGTTGAAGATCCAGGGGAGCCCCAGCATTTT. This translates into CSVEDPGEPQHF.

This clonotype came up many times. The V call is TRBV27, the J call TRBJ2-7; D possibly corresponds to TRBD2 (6 bases). Germline values: CDR1 MNHEY, CDR2 SMNVEV (reference sequence). V lost 1 base and J 6 bases, leaving 19 bases between the germline ends. CDR3 length equals 16 residues. The CDR3 region is CASSLYARGLSGEQYF. Written as DNA, the CDR3 is TGTGCCAGCAGTTTATATGCGCGGGGCCTAAGTGGCGAGCAGTACTTC.

This clonotype occurred many times. V usage is TRBV2 and J usage is TRBJ2-1; D uncertain. The germline V gene encodes CDR1 SNHLY and CDR2 FYNNEI. Trimming cost V 7 bases and J 3 bases, with 7 bases left between them. This CDR3 contains 12 residues. In DNA, the CDR3 is TGTGCCAGCACCGGCAACTACAATGAGCAGTTCTTC. Its translation: CASTGNYNEQFF.

In this sample, this clonotype turned up many times. The V gene is TRBV27, the J gene TRBJ2-7, with D maybe TRBD2 (5 bases). V was clipped by 4 bases and J by 2 bases, with 9 bases between them. The CDR3 has 13 residues. Germline CDR1 reads MNHEY; CDR2 reads SMNVEV (reference sequence). The CDR3 DNA sequence: TGTGCCAGCAGTTCGGAGCGGACCTACGAGCAGTACTTC. It yields the protein CASSSERTYEQYF.

On this clonotype: This may arise from a read error, as a much more abundant clone is one base away. The chain carries TRBV7-9 and TRBJ2-7, with D possibly called TRBD1 or TRBD2 (6 bases each). The germline CDR1 and CDR2 sequences are SEHNR and FQNEAQ (reference sequence). Trimming took 2 bases from V and 5 from J, leaving 13 bases between them. CDR3 size: 14 residues. CDR3 sequence: CASSLRQEGNEQYF. Written as DNA, the CDR3 is TGTGCCAGCAGCTTAAGACAGGAGGGGAACGAGCAGTACTTC.

This clonotype was counted many times. This chain uses TRBV2 with TRBJ1-6; D is unresolved. With 1 base removed from V and 7 bases from J, the gap between germline ends came to 11 bases. The CDR3 consists of 15 residues. Germline CDR1 SNHLY, CDR2 FYNNEI. The CDR3 DNA reads as TGTGCCAGCAGTGAAGGCACCCCCGCAAATTCACCCCTCCACTTT. Translated, it gives CASSEGTPANSPLHF.

This clonotype was recorded at least ten times. The CDR3 reads CASSEPRRNTEAFF. The CDR3 bases are TGTGCCAGCAGTGAACCAAGGCGGAACACTGAAGCTTTCTTT. The genes are TRBV6-1 and TRBJ1-1; no definite D call. CDR3 length: 14 residues. The germline gives CDR1 MNHNS, CDR2 SASEGT. V lost 2 bases and J lost 1, with 8 bases in between.

This clonotype was seen at least ten times. A read error may produce the germline difference seen at one junction end. This chain joins TRBV7-2 and TRBJ1-6, with D perhaps TRBD1 (5 bases). The V gene's germline CDR1 is SGHTA and CDR2 FQGNSA. CDR3 length: 15 residues. The CDR3 nucleotides are TGTGCCAGCACCTTAAGAAACAGGCGGGATTCACCCCTCCACTTT. Protein product: CASTLRNRRDSPLHF.

The chain joins TRBV7-9 to TRBJ2-1; D not resolved. The CDR3 runs 14 residues. Trimming pared 1 base from V and 7 bases from J, leaving 11 bases between. Germline V gene data show CDR1 as SEHNR and CDR2 as FQNEAQ (reference sequence). CDR3 protein: CASSLVDDGNEQFF. The DNA of the CDR3 is TGTGCCAGCAGCTTAGTGGATGATGGGAATGAGCAGTTCTTC.

The V call is TRBV28, the J call TRBJ1-2; 7 bases agree with TRBD1. V shed 7 bases, J shed 3 bases, and the junction held 11 bases outside the gene matches. This CDR3 contains 15 residues. CDR1 is MDHEN, CDR2 SYDVKM, per germline. The CDR3 loop reads CASTVWVRGDYGYTF. The CDR3 DNA sequence: TGTGCCAGCACCGTTTGGGTCAGGGGGGACTATGGCTACACCTTC.

This clonotype was counted between two and nine times. The rearrangement links TRBV20-1 to TRBJ2-3; either TRBD1 or TRBD2 may supply D (5 bases each). Trimming pared 5 bases from V and 10 bases from J, leaving 13 bases between. CDR1 is DFQATT and CDR2 is SNEGSKA in the germline V gene (reference sequence). CDR3 length: 11 amino acids. CDR3 sequence: CSAGTPDAQYF. CDR3 nucleotide sequence: TGCAGTGCTGGGACCCCCGATGCGCAGTATTTT.

This clonotype came up many times. The chain couples TRBV28 to TRBJ1-5; TRBD1 matches 8 bases. The junction had 3 bases not matched to a gene; V was cut back by 2 bases and J by 3 bases. The germline gives CDR1 MDHEN, CDR2 SYDVKM. This CDR3 has 15 residues. CDR3 region: CASSLPGGHNQPQHF. CDR3 nucleotides: TGTGCCAGCAGTTTACCAGGGGGCCACAATCAGCCCCAGCATTTT.

In this sample, this clonotype turned up many times. Here the CDR3 DNA reads TGTGCCAGTAGTATCCTCAGGGCTTCGAACACTGAAGCTTTCTTT. It is translated as CASSILRASNTEAFF. This rearrangement joins TRBV19 to TRBJ1-1; a possible D gene is TRBD1 (5 bases). Between the trimmed V and J ends, which lost 3 bases and 1 base, there was a span of 12 bases. CDR1 and CDR2 (germline): LNHDA, SQIVND (reference sequence). This CDR3 contains 15 residues. Full variable domain (rest looked up from reference TRBV19 and TRBJ1-1): DGGITQSPKYLFRKEGQNVTLSCEQNLNHDAMYWYRQDPGQGLRLIYYSQIVNDFQKGDIAEGYSVSREKKESFPLTVTSAQKNPTAFYLCASSILRASNTEAFFGQGTRLTVV.

There are many counts of this clonotype. V usage is TRBV19 and J usage is TRBJ2-2; the match to TRBD2 covers 12 bases. Per the germline V gene, CDR1 is LNHDA and CDR2 is SQIVND (reference sequence). There are 17 residues in the CDR3. V lost 5 bases and J lost 5; bases outside the gene matches: 9. CDR3 DNA sequence: TGTGCCAGTAGTTCCCCCCCGGGGACTAGCGGGACCGGGGAGCTGTTTTTT. Translated, it gives CASSSPPGTSGTGELFF.

This clonotype was recorded at least ten times. The chain is built from TRBV20-1 and TRBJ2-3, with 8 bases matching TRBD2. The CDR3 has 17 amino acids. The ends lost 3 bases at V and 5 bases at J; junction bases unmatched: 16. The germline V gene has CDR1 DFQATT and CDR2 SNEGSKA (reference sequence). In DNA form, the CDR3 reads TGCAGTGCTAGTAGGGCCGTGACTAGCGCCCGGGGAGATACGCAGTATTTT. Translated: CSASRAVTSARGDTQYF.